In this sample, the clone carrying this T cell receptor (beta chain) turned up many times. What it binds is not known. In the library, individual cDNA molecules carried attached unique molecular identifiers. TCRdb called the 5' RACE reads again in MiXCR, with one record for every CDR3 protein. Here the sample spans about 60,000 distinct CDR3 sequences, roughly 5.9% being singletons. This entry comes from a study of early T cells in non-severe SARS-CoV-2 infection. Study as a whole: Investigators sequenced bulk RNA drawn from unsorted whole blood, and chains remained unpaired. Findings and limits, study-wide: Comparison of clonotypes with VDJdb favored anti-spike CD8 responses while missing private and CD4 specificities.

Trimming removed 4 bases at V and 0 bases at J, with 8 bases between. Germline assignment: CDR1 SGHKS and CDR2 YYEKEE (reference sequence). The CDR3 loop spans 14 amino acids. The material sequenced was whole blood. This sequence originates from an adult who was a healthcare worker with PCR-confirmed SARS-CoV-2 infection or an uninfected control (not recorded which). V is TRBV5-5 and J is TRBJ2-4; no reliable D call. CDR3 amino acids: CASSPLLAKNIQYF. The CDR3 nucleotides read TGTGCCAGCAGCCCCCTCCTAGCCAAAAACATTCAGTACTTC.